This TCR beta chain was found in a study of human T cells and chemical hapten exposure. For the study at large: Doses of diphenylcyclopropenone went to the patients' scalps weekly throughout the approximately 26-week study. General study findings and limits: Expanded TCRs created a significantly greater count of big CDR3 similarity clusters than controls did. DPC sensitization left the count of TCRs above 1 in 1000 unchanged.

TCRdb recomputed calls from the RACE reads with MiXCR, one row per CDR3 protein. There are 65,000 to 70,000 distinct CDR3 sequences in the sample; approximately 11% occur only once, and about 5.2% lies in the top ten. Time point of the sample: pre-sensitization, week 0. Treatment meaning: therapeutic diphenylcyclopropenone sensitization with weekly scalp DPC. Comments on this clonotype: No antigen is known for it.

Trimming removed 4 bases from V and 3 bases from J; junction bases left unmatched: 2. The CDR3 extends over 13 amino acids. Per the germline V gene, CDR1 is SGHNT and CDR2 is YYREEE (reference sequence). The clonotype was recovered from a woman between 50 and 59 years old with alopecia areata. Some clones in this sample may be carry-over from other donors' samples. The rearrangement links TRBV5-4 to TRBJ2-5; 8 bases align to TRBD1. The sequenced sample was whole blood, obtained in connection with sensitization to the hapten diphenylcyclopropenone (DPC). The CDR3 region is CASSQDREETQYF. DNA for the CDR3: TGTGCCAGCAGCCAGGACAGGGAAGAGACCCAGTACTTC.